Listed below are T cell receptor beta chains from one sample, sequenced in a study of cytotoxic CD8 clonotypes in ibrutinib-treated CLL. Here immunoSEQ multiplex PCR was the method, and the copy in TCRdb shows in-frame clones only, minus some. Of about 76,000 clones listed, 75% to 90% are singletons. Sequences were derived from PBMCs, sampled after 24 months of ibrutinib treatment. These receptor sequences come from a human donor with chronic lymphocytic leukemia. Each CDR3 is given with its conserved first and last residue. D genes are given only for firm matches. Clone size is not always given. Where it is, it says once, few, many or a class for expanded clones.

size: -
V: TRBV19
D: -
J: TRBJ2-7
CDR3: CASSQGRDPTYEQYF
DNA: TGTGCCAGTAGCCAGGGGCGAGACCCAACCTACGAGCAGTACTTC

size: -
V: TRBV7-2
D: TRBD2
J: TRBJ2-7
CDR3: CASSLGLAGGPYEQYF
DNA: TGTGCCAGCAGCTTAGGTCTAGCGGGAGGCCCATACGAGCAGTACTTC

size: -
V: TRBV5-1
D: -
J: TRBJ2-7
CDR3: CASSPQTGAYEQYF
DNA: TGCGCCAGCAGCCCCCAGACAGGAGCCTACGAGCAGTACTTC

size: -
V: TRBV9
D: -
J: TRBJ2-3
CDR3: CASSVATPGRGREDTQYF
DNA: TGTGCCAGCAGCGTAGCTACGCCGGGGCGAGGCCGAGAAGATACGCAGTATTTT

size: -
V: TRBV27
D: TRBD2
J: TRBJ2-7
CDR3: CAIPRTSGRARREQYF
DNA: TGTGCCATCCCCCGGACTAGCGGGAGGGCCCGTAGAGAGCAGTACTTC

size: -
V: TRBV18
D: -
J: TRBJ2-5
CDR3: CASSPPASNGETQYF
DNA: TGTGCCAGCTCACCACCCGCTAGCAATGGGGAGACCCAGTACTTC

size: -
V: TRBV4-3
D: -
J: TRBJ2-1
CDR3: CASSQDTLLVSEQFF
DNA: TGCGCCAGCAGCCAAGATACCCTCCTAGTCTCTGAGCAGTTCTTC

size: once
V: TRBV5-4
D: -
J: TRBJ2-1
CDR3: CASSLSGNNEQFF
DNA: TGTGCCAGCAGCTTGTCAGGGAACAATGAGCAGTTCTTC

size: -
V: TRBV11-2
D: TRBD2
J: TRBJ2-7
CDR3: CASSGDLAGGGEQYF
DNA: TGTGCCAGCAGCGGAGATCTAGCGGGAGGAGGCGAGCAGTACTTC

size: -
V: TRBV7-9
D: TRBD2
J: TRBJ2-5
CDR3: CASSPGGPGETQYF
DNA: TGTGCCAGCAGCCCGGGAGGGCCGGGGGAGACCCAGTACTTC

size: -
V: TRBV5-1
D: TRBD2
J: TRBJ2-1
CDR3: CASSFAGDYYNEQFF
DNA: TGCGCCAGCAGCTTCGCGGGAGATTACTACAATGAGCAGTTCTTC

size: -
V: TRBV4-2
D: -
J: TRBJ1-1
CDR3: CASSQDRPDEAFF
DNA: TGTGCCAGCAGCCAAGATCGGCCGGATGAAGCTTTCTTT

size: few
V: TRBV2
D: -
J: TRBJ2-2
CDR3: CASSKTRNTGELFF
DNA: TGTGCCAGCAGTAAAACAAGGAACACCGGGGAGCTGTTTTTT

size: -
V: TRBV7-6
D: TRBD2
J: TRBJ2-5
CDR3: CASSQGLAGGQETQYF
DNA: TGTGCCAGCAGCCAGGGACTAGCGGGAGGGCAAGAGACCCAGTACTTC

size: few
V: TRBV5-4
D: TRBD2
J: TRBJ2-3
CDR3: CASSLAAGGVSDTQYF
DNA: TGTGCCAGCAGCTTGGCCGCGGGAGGGGTTTCAGATACGCAGTATTTT

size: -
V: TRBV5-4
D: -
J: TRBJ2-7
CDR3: CASSSPGRSEQYF
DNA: TGTGCCAGCAGCTCCCCCGGGCGGAGCGAGCAGTACTTC

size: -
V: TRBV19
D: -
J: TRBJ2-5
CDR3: CASSIEHEEETQYF
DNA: TGTGCCAGTAGTATAGAACATGAAGAAGAGACCCAGTACTTC

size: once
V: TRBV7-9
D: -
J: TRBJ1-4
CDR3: CASSLATGTQTNEKLFF
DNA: TGTGCCAGCAGCTTAGCTACCGGGACTCAAACTAATGAAAAACTGTTTTTT

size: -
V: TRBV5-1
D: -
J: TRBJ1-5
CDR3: CASSLAGGHQPQHF
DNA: TGCGCCAGCAGCTTGGCCGGGGGGCATCAGCCCCAGCATTTT

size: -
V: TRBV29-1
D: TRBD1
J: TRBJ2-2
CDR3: CSVEGTGSGTGELFF
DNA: TGCAGCGTTGAAGGGACAGGGTCTGGAACCGGGGAGCTGTTTTTT

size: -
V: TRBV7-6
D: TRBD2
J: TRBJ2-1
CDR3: CASSLLLAGALSYNEQFF
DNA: TGTGCCAGCAGCTTATTACTAGCGGGAGCCCTGTCCTACAATGAGCAGTTCTTC

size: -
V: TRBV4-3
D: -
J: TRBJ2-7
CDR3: CASSQDSNTQYF
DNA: TGCGCCAGCAGCCAAGATTCTAATACGCAGTACTTC

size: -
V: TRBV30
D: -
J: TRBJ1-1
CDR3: CAWSVQGNTEAFF
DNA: TGTGCCTGGAGTGTACAAGGTAACACTGAAGCTTTCTTT

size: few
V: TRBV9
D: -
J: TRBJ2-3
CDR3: CASSVVSTDTQYF
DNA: TGTGCCAGCAGCGTGGTGAGCACAGATACGCAGTATTTT

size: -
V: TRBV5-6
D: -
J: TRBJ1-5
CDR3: CASSLLMDSSNQPQHF
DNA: TGTGCCAGCAGCTTGCTGATGGACAGTAGCAATCAGCCCCAGCATTTT

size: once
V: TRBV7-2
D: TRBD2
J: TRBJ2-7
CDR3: CASSRLAGDSYEQYF
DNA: TGTGCCAGCAGTCGACTAGCGGGTGACTCCTACGAGCAGTACTTC

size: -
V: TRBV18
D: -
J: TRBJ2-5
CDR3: CASSPPNEETQYF
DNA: TGTGCCAGCTCACCACCTAACGAAGAGACCCAGTACTTC

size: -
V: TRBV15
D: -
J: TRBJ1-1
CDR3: CATSRSMGTTEAFF
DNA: TGTGCCACCAGCAGATCTATGGGGACAACTGAAGCTTTCTTT

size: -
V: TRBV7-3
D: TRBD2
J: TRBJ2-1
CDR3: CASSLSGGHYNEQFF
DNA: TGTGCCAGCAGCCTCAGCGGGGGCCACTACAATGAGCAGTTCTTC

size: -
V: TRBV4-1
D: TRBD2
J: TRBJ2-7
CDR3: CASSHQSGGTYEQYF
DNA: TGCGCCAGCAGCCACCAAAGCGGGGGGACCTACGAGCAGTACTTC

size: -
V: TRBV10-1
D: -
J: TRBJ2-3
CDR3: CASSEAPGMDTQYF
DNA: TGCGCCAGCAGTGAGGCCCCCGGGATGGATACGCAGTATTTT

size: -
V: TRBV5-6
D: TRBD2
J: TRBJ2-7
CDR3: CASSLEGLAPSYEQYF
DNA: TGTGCCAGCAGCTTGGAGGGACTAGCACCGTCCTACGAGCAGTACTTC

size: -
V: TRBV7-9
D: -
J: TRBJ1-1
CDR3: CASSLRELNTEAFF
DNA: TGTGCCAGCAGCCTCCGGGAACTGAACACTGAAGCTTTCTTT

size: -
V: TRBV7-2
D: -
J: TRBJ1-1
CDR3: CASSLNSQTEAFF
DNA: TGTGCCAGCAGCTTAAACAGCCAGACTGAAGCTTTCTTT

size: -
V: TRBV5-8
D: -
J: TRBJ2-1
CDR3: CASSSGHEQFF
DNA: TGTGCCAGCAGTTCGGGGCATGAGCAGTTCTTC

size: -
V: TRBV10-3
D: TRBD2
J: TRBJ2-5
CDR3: CAISQTSGHQETQYF
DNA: TGTGCCATCAGCCAGACTAGCGGGCACCAAGAGACCCAGTACTTC

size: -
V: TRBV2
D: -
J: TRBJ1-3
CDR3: CASRYSGNTIYF
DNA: TGTGCCAGCAGATACTCTGGAAACACCATATATTTT

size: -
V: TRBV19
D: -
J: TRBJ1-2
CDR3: CASSITGTDRSNYGYTF
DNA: TGTGCCAGTAGTATCACCGGTACAGATCGCTCAAACTATGGCTACACCTTC

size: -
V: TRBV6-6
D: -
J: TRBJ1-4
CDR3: CASSYRRQGPEKLFF
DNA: TGTGCCAGCAGTTACCGAAGACAAGGACCAGAAAAACTGTTTTTT

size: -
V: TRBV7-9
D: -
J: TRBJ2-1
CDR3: CASSGDPGRIGSTNKQFF
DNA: TGTGCCAGCAGCGGCGACCCAGGGAGAATTGGATCTACCAATAAGCAGTTCTTC

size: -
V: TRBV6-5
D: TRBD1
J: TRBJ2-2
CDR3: CASSRQGASGELFF
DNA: TGTGCCAGCAGTCGACAGGGGGCGAGCGGGGAGCTGTTTTTT

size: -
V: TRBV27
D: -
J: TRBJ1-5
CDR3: CASSVQGSNQPQHF
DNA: TGTGCCAGCAGTGTCCAGGGAAGCAATCAGCCCCAGCATTTT